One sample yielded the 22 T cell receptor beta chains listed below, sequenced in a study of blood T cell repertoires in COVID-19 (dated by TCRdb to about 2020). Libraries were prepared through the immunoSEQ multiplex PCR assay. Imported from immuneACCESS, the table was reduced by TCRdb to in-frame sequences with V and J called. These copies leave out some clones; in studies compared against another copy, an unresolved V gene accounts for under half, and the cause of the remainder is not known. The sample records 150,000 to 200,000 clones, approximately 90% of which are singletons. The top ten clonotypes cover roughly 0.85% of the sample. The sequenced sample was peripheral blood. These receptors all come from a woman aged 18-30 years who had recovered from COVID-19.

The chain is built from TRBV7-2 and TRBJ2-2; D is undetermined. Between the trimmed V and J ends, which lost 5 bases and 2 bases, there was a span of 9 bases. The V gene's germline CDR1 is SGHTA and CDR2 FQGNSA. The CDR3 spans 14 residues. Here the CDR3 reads CASSPLGNTGELFF. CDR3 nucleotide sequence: TGTGCCAGCAGCCCTCTAGGTAACACCGGGGAGCTGTTTTTT.

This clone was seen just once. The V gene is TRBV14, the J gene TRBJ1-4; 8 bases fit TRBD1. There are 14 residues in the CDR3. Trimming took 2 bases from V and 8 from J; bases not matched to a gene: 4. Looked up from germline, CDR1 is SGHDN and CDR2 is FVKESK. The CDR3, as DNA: TGTGCCAGCAGCCAAAACAGGGGGGGCGAAAAACTGTTTTTT. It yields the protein CASSQNRGGEKLFF.

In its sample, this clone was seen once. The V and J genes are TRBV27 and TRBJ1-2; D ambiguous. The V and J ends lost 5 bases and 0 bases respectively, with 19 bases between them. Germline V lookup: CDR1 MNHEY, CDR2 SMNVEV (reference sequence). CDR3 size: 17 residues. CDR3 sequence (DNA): TGTGCCAGCAGTCCATACCGACCAGAGGTGACTAACTATGGCTACACCTTC. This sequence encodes CASSPYRPEVTNYGYTF.

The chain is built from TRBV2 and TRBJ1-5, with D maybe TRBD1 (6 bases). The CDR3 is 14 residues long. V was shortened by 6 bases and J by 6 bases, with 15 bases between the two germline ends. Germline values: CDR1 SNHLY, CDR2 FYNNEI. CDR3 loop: CASREPGVFQPQHF. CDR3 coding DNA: TGTGCCAGCAGGGAACCAGGGGTGTTTCAGCCCCAGCATTTT.

This CDR3 is CASSLYDIEAFF. For the CDR3, the DNA is TGTGCCAGCAGCTTATACGACATCGAAGCTTTCTTT. This chain connects TRBV7-9 to TRBJ1-1; D remains unclear. Deletions cut 2 bases from V and 8 bases from J, with 9 bases between. This CDR3 has 12 residues. Germline V gene sequence: CDR1 SEHNR, CDR2 FQNEAQ (reference sequence).

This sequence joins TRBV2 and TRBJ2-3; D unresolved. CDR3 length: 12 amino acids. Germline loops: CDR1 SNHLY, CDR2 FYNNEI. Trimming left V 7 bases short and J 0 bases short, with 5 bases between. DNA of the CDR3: TGTGCCAGCAAAATAAGCACAGATACGCAGTATTTT. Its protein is CASKISTDTQYF.

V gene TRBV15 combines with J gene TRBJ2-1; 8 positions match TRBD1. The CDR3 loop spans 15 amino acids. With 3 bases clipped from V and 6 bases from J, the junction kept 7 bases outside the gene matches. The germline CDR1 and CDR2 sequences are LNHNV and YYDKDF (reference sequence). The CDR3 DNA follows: TGTGCCACCAGCAGCCCCGGACAGGGAACCAATGAGCAGTTCTTC. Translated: CATSSPGQGTNEQFF.

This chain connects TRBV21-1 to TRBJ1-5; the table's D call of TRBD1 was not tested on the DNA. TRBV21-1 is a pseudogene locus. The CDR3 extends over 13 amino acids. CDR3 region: CASSNPGQEIQHF. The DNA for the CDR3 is TGTGCCAGCAGCAACCCGGGACAGGAAATCCAGCATTTT.

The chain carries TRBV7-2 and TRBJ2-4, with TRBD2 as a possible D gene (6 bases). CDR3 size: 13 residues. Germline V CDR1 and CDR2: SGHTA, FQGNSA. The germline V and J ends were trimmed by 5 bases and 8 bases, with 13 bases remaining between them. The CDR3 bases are TGTGCCAGCAGCCAAAATTCGGGGGACATTCAGTACTTC. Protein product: CASSQNSGDIQYF.

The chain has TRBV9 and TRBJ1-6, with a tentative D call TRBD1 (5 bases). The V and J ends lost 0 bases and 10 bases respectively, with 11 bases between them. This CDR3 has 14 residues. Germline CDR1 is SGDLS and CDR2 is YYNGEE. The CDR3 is CASSVAGIGSPLHF. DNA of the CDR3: TGTGCCAGCAGCGTAGCAGGGATTGGGTCACCCCTCCACTTT.

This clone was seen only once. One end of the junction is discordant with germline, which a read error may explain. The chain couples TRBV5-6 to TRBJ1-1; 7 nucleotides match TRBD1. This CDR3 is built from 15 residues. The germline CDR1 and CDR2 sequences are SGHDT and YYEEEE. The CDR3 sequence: CASSFGSLRRTTGEF. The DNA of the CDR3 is TGTGCCAGCAGCTTCGGATCACTGCGACGGACAACAGGGGAGTTT.

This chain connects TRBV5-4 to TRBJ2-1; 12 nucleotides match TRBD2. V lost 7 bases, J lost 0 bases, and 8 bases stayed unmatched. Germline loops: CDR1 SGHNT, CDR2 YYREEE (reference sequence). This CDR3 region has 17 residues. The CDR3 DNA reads TGTGCCAGCCGAACCCGGACTAGCGGGGCCTCCTACAATGAGCAGTTCTTC. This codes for CASRTRTSGASYNEQFF.

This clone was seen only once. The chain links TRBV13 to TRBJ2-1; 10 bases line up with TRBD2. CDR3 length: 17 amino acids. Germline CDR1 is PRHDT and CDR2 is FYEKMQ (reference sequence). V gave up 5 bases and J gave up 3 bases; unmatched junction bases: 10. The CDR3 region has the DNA TGTGCCAGCAGCCCAGAGGCGACTAGCGGGCTCTACAATGAGCAGTTCTTC. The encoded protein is CASSPEATSGLYNEQFF.

The CDR3 region is CASRRRGASSYEQYF. The CDR3 DNA reads as TGTGCCAGCAGGAGGCGGGGGGCGTCCTCCTACGAGCAGTACTTC. The V gene is TRBV5-4, the J gene TRBJ2-7, with TRBD2 matching 8 bases. CDR1 is SGHNT, CDR2 YYREEE, per germline (reference sequence). CDR3 length: 15 amino acids. V shed 5 bases and J 0 bases; nucleotides not matched to a gene: 7. The full variable domain, completed using reference TRBV5-4 and TRBJ2-7, is ETGVTQSPTHLIKTRGQQVTLRCSSQSGHNTVSWYQQALGQGPQFIFQYYREEENGRGNFPPRFSGLQFPNYSSELNVNALELDDSALYLCASRRRGASSYEQYFGPGTRLTVT.

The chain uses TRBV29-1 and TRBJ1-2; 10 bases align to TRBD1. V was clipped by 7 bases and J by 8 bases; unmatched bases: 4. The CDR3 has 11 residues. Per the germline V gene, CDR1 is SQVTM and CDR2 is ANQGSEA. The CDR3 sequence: CSAGTGVGYTF. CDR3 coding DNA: TGCAGCGCGGGGACAGGGGTCGGCTACACCTTC.

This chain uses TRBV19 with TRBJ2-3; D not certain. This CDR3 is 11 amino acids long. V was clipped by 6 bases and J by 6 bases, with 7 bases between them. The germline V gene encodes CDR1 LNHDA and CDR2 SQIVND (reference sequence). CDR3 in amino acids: CASRFLDTQYF. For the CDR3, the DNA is TGTGCCAGTAGATTTCTGGATACGCAGTATTTT.

CDR3 sequence reads: CASSSSPAYEQYV. The DNA of the CDR3 is TGTGCCAGCAGCTCGTCGCCAGCCTACGAGCAGTACGTC. The chain recombines TRBV7-9 with TRBJ2-7; the D is unclear. Between the trimmed V and J ends, which lost 4 bases and 2 bases, there was a span of 9 bases. This CDR3 region has 13 residues. Germline V lookup: CDR1 SEHNR, CDR2 FQNEAQ (reference sequence).

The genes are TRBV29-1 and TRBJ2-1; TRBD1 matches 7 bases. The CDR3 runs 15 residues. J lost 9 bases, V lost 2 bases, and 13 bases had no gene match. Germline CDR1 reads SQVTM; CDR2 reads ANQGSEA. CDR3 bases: TGCAGCGTTGAAACGGCCAGGGGGACCCCGGGTGAGCAGTTCTTC. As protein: CSVETARGTPGEQFF.

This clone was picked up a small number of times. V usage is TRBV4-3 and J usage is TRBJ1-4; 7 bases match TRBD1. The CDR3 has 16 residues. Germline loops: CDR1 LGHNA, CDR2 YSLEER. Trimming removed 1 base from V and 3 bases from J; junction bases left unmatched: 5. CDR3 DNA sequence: TGCGCCAGCAGCCAAGCCGGACAGGTTCCTAATGAAAAACTGTTTTTT. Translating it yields CASSQAGQVPNEKLFF.

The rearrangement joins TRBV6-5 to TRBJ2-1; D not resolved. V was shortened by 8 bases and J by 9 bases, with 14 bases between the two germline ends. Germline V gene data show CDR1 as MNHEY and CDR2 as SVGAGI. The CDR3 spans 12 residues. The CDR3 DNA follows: TGTGCCAGCTACGTTCGGTTCGGTGAGCAGTTCTTC. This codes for CASYVRFGEQFF.

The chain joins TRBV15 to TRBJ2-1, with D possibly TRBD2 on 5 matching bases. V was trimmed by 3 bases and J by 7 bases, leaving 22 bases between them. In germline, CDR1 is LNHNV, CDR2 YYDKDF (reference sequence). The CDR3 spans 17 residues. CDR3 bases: TGTGCCACCAGCAGGGACTCGAGGGTAGGGTTGCGGAATGAGCAGTTCTTC. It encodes CATSRDSRVGLRNEQFF.

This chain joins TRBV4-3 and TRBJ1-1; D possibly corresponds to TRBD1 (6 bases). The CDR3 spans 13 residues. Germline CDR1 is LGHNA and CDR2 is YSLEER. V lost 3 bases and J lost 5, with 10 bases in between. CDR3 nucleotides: TGCGCCAGCAGCCAGACAGGTTCGACTGAAGCTTTCTTT. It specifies CASSQTGSTEAFF.